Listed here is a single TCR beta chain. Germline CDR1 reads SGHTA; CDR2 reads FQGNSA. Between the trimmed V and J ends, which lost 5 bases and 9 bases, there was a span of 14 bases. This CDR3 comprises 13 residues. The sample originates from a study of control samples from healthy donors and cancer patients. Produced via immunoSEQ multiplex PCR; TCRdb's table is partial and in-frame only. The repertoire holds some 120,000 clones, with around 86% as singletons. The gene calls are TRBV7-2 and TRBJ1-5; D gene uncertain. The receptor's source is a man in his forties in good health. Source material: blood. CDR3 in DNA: TGTGCCAGCAGCCCCCCAGGAGCTTCGCCCCAGCATTTT. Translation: CASSPPGASPQHF.